The entry that follows covers one T cell receptor (beta chain) sequence. Execution of the assay was at deep level. The table came from immunoSEQ multiplex PCR; TCRdb's copy has only in-frame clones and leaves some out. The table shows about 480,000 clones, with roughly 85% occurring only once. These data are taken from a study of shared clonotypes between healthy human individuals. The CDR3 has 16 amino acids. Germline CDR1 and CDR2: GTSNPN and SVGIG (reference sequence). V trimming: 5 bases; J trimming: 1 base; junction bases outside the gene matches: 10. Unsorted samples used tens of millions of PBMCs for genomic DNA.

The J gene is TRBJ2-3, the V gene TRBV30; 9 positions match TRBD2. The source of this sequence is a woman aged 40-49 years in good health. Some clones in this sample may be carry-over from other donors' samples. Specimen: PBMCs. The CDR3 sequence: CAWGSPSGEGTDTQYF. Written as DNA, the CDR3 is TGTGCCTGGGGCAGCCCTAGCGGGGAGGGCACAGATACGCAGTATTTT.